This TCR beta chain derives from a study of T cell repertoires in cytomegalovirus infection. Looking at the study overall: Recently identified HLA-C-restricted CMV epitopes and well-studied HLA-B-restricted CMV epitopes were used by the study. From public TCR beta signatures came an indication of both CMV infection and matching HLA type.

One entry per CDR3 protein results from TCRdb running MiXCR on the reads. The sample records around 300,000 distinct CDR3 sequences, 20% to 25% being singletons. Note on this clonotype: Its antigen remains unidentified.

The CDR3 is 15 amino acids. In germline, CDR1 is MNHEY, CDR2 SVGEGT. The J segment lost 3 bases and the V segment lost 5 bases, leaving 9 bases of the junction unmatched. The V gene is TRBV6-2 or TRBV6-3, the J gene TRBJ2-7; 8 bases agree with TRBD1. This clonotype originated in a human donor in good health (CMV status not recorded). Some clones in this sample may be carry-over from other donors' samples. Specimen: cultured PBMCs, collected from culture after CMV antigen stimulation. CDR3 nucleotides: TGTGCCAGCAGTGATCCCGGACAGGGAGACTACGAGCAGTACTTC. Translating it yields CASSDPGQGDYEQYF.